This T cell receptor (beta chain) was observed in a study of a mutant IDH1 vaccine in newly diagnosed glioma. Only one count was recorded for this clone. Its antigen is undetermined. This sample's time point: week 5, during vaccination. In every dose of vaccine, 300 ug of mutant IDH1 20-mer peptide was given alongside topical imiquimod. Some clones are missing from TCRdb's copy, which holds only in-frame ones; the method was immunoSEQ multiplex PCR. Here the sample spans 60,000 or so clones, 80% to 90% being singletons. The sequencing here drew on PBMCs, taken from a glioma patient whose treatment included an IDH1 peptide vaccine. This clonotype was sampled from a woman in her 50s with glioma.

The DNA of the CDR3 is TGTGCCAGTAGTATCCAGGGAGGAGCAGATACGCAGTATTTT. Protein: CASSIQGGADTQYF. The chain employs TRBV19 and TRBJ2-3, with a possible D match to TRBD2 (6 bases). Trimming stripped 3 bases from V and 4 bases from J, with 11 bases between. This CDR3 spans 14 amino acids. CDR1 LNHDA and CDR2 SQIVND come from the germline V gene (reference sequence). Full variable domain (remainder filled in from reference TRBV19 and TRBJ2-3): DGGITQSPKYLFRKEGQNVTLSCEQNLNHDAMYWYRQDPGQGLRLIYYSQIVNDFQKGDIAEGYSVSREKKESFPLTVTSAQKNPTAFYLCASSIQGGADTQYFGPGTRLTVL.